This T cell receptor (beta chain) was observed in a study of shared clonotypes between healthy human individuals. Here immunoSEQ multiplex PCR was the method, and the copy in TCRdb shows in-frame clones only, minus some. Of approximately 2.4 million clones in the sample, roughly 95% were seen once. General study findings and limits: Sequencing depth was expected to affect clonotype sharing among donors.

Concerning this clone itself: The antigen is undetermined. In the same sample, other DNA sequences code for this CDR3.

The clonotype comes from a man in his late teens or twenties in good health. The specimen sequenced was naive CD4+ T cells sorted from blood. As for subset: CD45RA+ positively selected.

The CDR3: CASSVGTNNSPLHF. CDR3 in DNA: TGTGCCAGCAGTGTCGGGACCAATAATTCACCCCTCCACTTT. This chain connects TRBV2 to TRBJ1-6; perhaps TRBD1 as D (5 bases). This CDR3 comprises 14 residues. Per germline, CDR1 SNHLY and CDR2 FYNNEI. V lost 4 bases to trimming and J lost 5 bases, with 9 bases between them.